This T cell receptor (beta chain) was sequenced in a study of T-cell reconstitution after alpha-beta-depleted transplantation in children. This clonotype was counted at least ten times. This CDR3 spans 13 amino acids. Trimming left V 3 bases short and J 4 bases short, with 9 bases between. Germline V CDR1 and CDR2: MNHEY, SMNVEV (reference sequence). This sample's TCRbeta library carried unique molecular identifier barcodes. MiXCR was run by TCRdb on the PCR reads, yielding one entry per CDR3 protein. In the table there are 380,000 or so distinct CDR3 sequences, 13% of which are singletons. This sequence joins TRBV27 and TRBJ1-1; D gene uncertain. The specimen comprised PBMCs, sampled from the stem cell graft. This receptor was taken from a human donor who donated a stem cell graft to a child with Fanconi anemia. CDR3 loop: CASSFGSGTEAFF. CDR3 sequence (DNA): TGTGCCAGCAGTTTTGGTTCGGGCACTGAAGCTTTCTTT.